The present T cell receptor (beta chain) was sequenced within a study of cytomegalovirus exposure and HLA in healthy donors. Study-wide results and caveats: While the bulk of TCR sequences proved rare, some public TCRs turned up in many donors.

The PCR employed 60 Vbeta primers together with 13 Jbeta primers. The repertoire was sequenced with immunoSEQ multiplex PCR; TCRdb's copy has only in-frame clones and lacks some. The table records tens of thousands of clones, approximately 58% of them present only once. In germline, CDR1 is KGHSH, CDR2 LQKENI. CDR3 length: 14 amino acids. J was trimmed by 6 bases and V by 4 bases; bases with no gene match: 4. A remark on this clone: The antigen is unknown.

The origin of this receptor is a woman between 50 and 59 years old in good health and CMV-seronegative. Sequenced: PBMCs. The V gene is TRBV18, the J gene TRBJ2-7; 12 positions agree with TRBD1. CDR3 sequence (DNA): TGTGCCAGCTCACTCGGGACAGGGGGCAGCGAGCAGTACTTC. Translation: CASSLGTGGSEQYF.